This T cell receptor beta chain was sequenced during a study of chemoradiotherapy in HPV16-positive cancers. Study-wide points: HPV-responsive T-cell expansion during chemoradiotherapy was linked to improved recurrence-free survival in HPV16-positive patients. Candidate HPV-specific clones and E7-related TCR motifs grew in tumor during treatment. The functional HPV-specific definition rests on just two HPV16-positive patients.

Over chemoradiotherapy, repertoires were sampled more than once. For this clone: The antigen is unknown.

The table came from immunoSEQ multiplex PCR; TCRdb's copy has only in-frame clones and leaves some out. This table has about 9,000 clones, 85% to 90% appearing once. Trimming at V came to 5 bases and at J to 6 bases, leaving 7 bases not matched to a gene. From germline, CDR1 is LNHDA and CDR2 SQIVND (reference sequence). The CDR3 is 14 amino acids. The sequence came from a human donor with HPV-associated anogenital cancer. This specimen was blood, taken from a patient who underwent chemoradiotherapy. The genes are TRBV19 and TRBJ2-1, with 7 bases identical to TRBD2. In nucleotides, the CDR3 is TGTGCCAGTAGTGCAGCCGGGACTACCAATGAGCAGTTCTTC. Amino acid sequence: CASSAAGTTNEQFF.